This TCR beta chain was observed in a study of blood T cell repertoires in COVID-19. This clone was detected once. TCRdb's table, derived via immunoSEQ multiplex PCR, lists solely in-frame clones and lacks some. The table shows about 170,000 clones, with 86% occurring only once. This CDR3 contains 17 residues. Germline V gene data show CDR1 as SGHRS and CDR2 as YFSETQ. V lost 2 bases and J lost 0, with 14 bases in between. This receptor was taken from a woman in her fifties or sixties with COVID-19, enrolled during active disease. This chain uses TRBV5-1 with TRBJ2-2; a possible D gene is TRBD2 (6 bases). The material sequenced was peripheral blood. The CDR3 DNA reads TGCGCCAGCAGCTTTGGGGGGTTTTGGGCGAACACCGGGGAGCTGTTTTTT. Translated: CASSFGGFWANTGELFF.